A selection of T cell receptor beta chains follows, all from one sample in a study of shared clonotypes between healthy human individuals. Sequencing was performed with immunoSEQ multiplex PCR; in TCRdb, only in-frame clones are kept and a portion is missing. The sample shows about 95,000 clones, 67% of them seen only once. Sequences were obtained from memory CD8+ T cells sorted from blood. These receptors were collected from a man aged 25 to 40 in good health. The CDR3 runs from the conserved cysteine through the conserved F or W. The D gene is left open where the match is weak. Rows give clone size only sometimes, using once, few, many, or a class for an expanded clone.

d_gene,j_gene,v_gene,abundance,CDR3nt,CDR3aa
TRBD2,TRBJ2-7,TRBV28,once,TGTGCCAGCAGGACCATCCCCGGGCTAGCGGGAGGTCCGACGAGCTCCTACGAGCAGTACTTC,CASRTIPGLAGGPTSSYEQYF
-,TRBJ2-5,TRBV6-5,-,TGTGCCAGCGGCCTAGGAGGGCCGGAGACCCAGTACTTC,CASGLGGPETQYF
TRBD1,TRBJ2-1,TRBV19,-,TGTGCCAGTGGGATCTTGGGACAGGGGGGTAATGAGCAGTTCTTC,CASGILGQGGNEQFF
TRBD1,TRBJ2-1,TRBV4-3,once,TGCGCCAGCAGCCATCTCACCGGGACAGGGACTTCTAATGAGCAGTTCTTC,CASSHLTGTGTSNEQFF
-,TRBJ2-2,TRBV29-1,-,TGCAGCGTCATAAGCCAGGGTTGGGACACCGGGGAGCTGTTTTTT,CSVISQGWDTGELFF
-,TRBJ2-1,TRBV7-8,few,TGTGCCAGCAGCTTCCAGGGGGGAGGGTACAATGAGCAGTTCTTC,CASSFQGGGYNEQFF
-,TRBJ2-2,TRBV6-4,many,TGTGCCAGCAGTGAGGGGGCGGGAGACACCGGGGAGCTGTTTTTT,CASSEGAGDTGELFF
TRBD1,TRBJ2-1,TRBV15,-,TGTGCCACCAGCAGGGGACAGGCCTACAATGAGCAGTTCTTC,CATSRGQAYNEQFF
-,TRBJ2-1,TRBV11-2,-,TGTGCCAGCACCGTTGTTAGGAGCTCCTACAATGAGCAGTTCTTC,CASTVVRSSYNEQFF
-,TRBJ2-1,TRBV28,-,TGTGCCAGCAGTTTAACGTGGGGTGAGCAGTTCTTC,CASSLTWGEQFF
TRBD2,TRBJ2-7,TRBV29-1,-,TGCAGCGTGGGCCGAGCGGGAGGCTCCTACGAGCAGTACTTC,CSVGRAGGSYEQYF
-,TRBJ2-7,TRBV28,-,TGTGCCAGCAGTTTACAGGGGAGGCACGAGCAGTACTTC,CASSLQGRHEQYF
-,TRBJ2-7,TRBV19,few,TGTGCCAGTAGTAGTGGACCCAGGTCCGAGCAGTACTTC,CASSSGPRSEQYF
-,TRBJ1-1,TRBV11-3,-,TGTGCCAGCAGCTTTTCGGTTCTCACTGAAGCTTTCTTT,CASSFSVLTEAFF
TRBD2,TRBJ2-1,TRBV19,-,TGTGCCAGTAGTATGGGGACTAGCGGTAGCTCCTACAATGAGCAGTTCTTC,CASSMGTSGSSYNEQFF
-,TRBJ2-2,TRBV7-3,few,TGTGCCAGCAGCCCTGGAGCTAGCCCCGGGGAGCTGTTTTTT,CASSPGASPGELFF
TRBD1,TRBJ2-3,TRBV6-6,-,TGTGCCAGCAGTTACTCGAGGGACAGGGGCACAGATACGCAGTATTTT,CASSYSRDRGTDTQYF
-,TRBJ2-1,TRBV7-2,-,TGTGCCAGCAGCTTATGGCTGTCCCGGCAGTTCTTC,CASSLWLSRQFF
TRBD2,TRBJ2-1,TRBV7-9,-,TGTGCCAGCAGGGAAGCGACTAGCGGGTACAATGAGCAGTTCTTC,CASREATSGYNEQFF
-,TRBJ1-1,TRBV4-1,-,TGCGCCAGCAGCCAAGGTCCGTCAGCCTTACTTAACACTGAAGCTTTCTTT,CASSQGPSALLNTEAFF
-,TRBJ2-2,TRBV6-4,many,TGTGCCAGCAGTGACTCGGGGGACACCGGGGAGCTGTTTTTT,CASSDSGDTGELFF
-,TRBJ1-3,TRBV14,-,TGTGCCAGCAGCCTCCCGACAGGTATTTTAAACACCATATATTTT,CASSLPTGILNTIYF
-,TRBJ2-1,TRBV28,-,TGTGCCAGCAGTTTATATCTAGGAGGTGAGCAGTTCTTC,CASSLYLGGEQFF
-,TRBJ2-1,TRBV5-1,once,TGCGCCAGCAGCCGGACTCGCGGCGGGGAGCAGTTCTTC,CASSRTRGGEQFF
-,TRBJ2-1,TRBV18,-,TGTGCCAGCTCAGCAGGGAGCGGGTCCTACAATGAGCAGTTCTTC,CASSAGSGSYNEQFF
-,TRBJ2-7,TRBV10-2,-,TGCGCCAGCACACTAACCGGGCCCGCAGGGGAGCAGTACTTC,CASTLTGPAGEQYF
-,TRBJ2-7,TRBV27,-,TGTGCCAGCAGTTTACAAGCTCTGTACTACGAGCAGTACTTC,CASSLQALYYEQYF
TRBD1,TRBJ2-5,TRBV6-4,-,TGTGCCAGCAGTGCCAAGACAGGGGAGGCGGAGACCCAGTACTTC,CASSAKTGEAETQYF
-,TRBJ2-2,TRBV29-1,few,TGCAGCGTTGGACAGAACACCGGGGAGCTGTTTTTT,CSVGQNTGELFF
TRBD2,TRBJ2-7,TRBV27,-,TGTGCCAGTGGGGGAGGGATGAACGAGCAGTACTTC,CASGGGMNEQYF
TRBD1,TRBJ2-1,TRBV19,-,TGTGCCAGTAGTCGGGACAGAGCAAACAATGAGCAGTTCTTC,CASSRDRANNEQFF
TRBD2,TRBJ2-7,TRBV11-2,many,TGTGCCAGCAGCTTAACGTCTAGCGGGATCTACGAGCAGTACTTC,CASSLTSSGIYEQYF
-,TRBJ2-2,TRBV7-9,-,TGTGCCAGCAGCTCAAGTGGCCGCTTGGGCACCGGGGAGCTGTTTTTT,CASSSSGRLGTGELFF
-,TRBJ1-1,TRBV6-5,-,TGTGCCAGCAGTTACTCTTTAGCGGGCACTGAAGCTTTCTTT,CASSYSLAGTEAFF
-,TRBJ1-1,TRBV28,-,TGTGCCAGCAGTTTTTCGGCGGGCACTGAAGCTTTCTTT,CASSFSAGTEAFF
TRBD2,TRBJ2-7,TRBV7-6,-,TGTGCCAGCAGCTTCGGGACTAGCGGGGCCTACGAGCAGTACTTC,CASSFGTSGAYEQYF
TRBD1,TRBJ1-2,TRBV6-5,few,TGTGCCAGCAGTTCCTGGGGACAGTATGGCTACACCTTC,CASSSWGQYGYTF
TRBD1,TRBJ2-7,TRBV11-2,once,TGTGCCAGCAGCTACACGACAGGGATGGGCGAGCAGTACTTC,CASSYTTGMGEQYF
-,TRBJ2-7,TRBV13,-,TGTGCCAGCAGCTGGACCTACGGGGACGAGCAGTACTTC,CASSWTYGDEQYF
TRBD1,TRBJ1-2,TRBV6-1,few,TGTGCCAGCAGTGAGGGGACAGCTGGCTACACCTTC,CASSEGTAGYTF
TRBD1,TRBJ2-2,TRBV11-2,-,TGTGCCAGCAGCAAACAGGGGGCGCAGAACACCGGGGAGCTGTTTTTT,CASSKQGAQNTGELFF
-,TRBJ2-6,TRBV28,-,TGTGCCAGCAGTTTTCCCCCCGGGACTGGGGCCAACGTCCTGACTTTC,CASSFPPGTGANVLTF
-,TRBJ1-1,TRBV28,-,TGTGCCAGCAGTCGATACAAGAACACTGAAGCTTTCTTT,CASSRYKNTEAFF
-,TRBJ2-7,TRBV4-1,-,TGCGCCAGCAGCCAAGGGGGTCGGGGGATCTCGTACGAGCAGTACTTC,CASSQGGRGISYEQYF
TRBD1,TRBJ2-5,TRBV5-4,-,TGTGCCAGCAGCTTGGCCGACAGGGGGATGGAGACCCAGTACTTC,CASSLADRGMETQYF
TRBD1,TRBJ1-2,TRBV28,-,TGTGCCAGCAGTTTAGGGACAGCATTTGTTTCAGGCTACACCTTC,CASSLGTAFVSGYTF
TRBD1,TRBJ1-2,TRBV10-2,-,TGCGCCAGCAGTGATCCGGGACAGGGGGCGCTAGGCTACACCTTC,CASSDPGQGALGYTF
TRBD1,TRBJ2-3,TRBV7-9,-,TGTGCCAGCAGCTTTTCCCCCGGACAGGGCGATACAGATACGCAGTATTTT,CASSFSPGQGDTDTQYF
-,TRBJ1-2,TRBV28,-,TGTGCCAGCAGTAGAAGATCGACTACGCGTGGCTACACCTTC,CASSRRSTTRGYTF
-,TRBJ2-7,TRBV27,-,TGTGCCAGCACGACCCTACGAGGGCGGAAGCCTGACGAGCAGTACTTC,CASTTLRGRKPDEQYF